The following is a TCR beta chain sequence with its context. The antigen this receptor binds is unknown. This may arise from a read error, as a much more abundant clone is one base away. The entry originates in a study of blood T cells in healthy people across ages (dated by TCRdb to 2015 to 2017). Regarding the complete study: In model experiments, template switching captured about one uniquely barcoded TCR beta cDNA molecule for every two T cells. Four age groups were formed from the donors: young (average about 17 years), middle-aged (roughly 38), aged (roughly 56) and long-lived (around 80). For two donors (one aged 18 to 30 and one aged 80 or older), the study analyzed two additional independent replicas of 1 million unique cDNA reads from the same blood draw. Donors of different ages were randomly distributed across sequencing lanes to avoid experimental bias. The study measured age-related changes in TCR beta repertoire diversity using deep sequencing normalized with unique cDNA molecular identifiers. Here is what the overall study found, with its caveats: Total diversity estimates from one million sequenced T cells were considered lower bounds and underestimates. Compared with the aged group, the long-lived group had more naive CD4+ T cells, fewer expanded clones and increased TCR diversity, suggesting age selection. Donor CMV infection status was unknown, potentially confounding age-related changes in expanded clonotypes. There was a strong correlation between observed TCR beta diversity and the percentage of naive T cells measured by flow cytometry. As age increased, observed TCR beta diversity per million T cells dropped in a roughly linear way, and a significant reduction was already evident by age 40. Because profiling used bulk unsorted PBMCs, naive and antigen-experienced compartments could not be compared conclusively.

Library preparation was by 5' RACE. Sequenced using an Illumina HiSeq 2500. A second PCR of 7 to 11 cycles was performed with a sample-barcoded 5' primer and a J-beta primer mix. A template-switch 5' adaptor carrying 12 random nucleotides introduced a unique molecular identifier onto each TCR beta cDNA molecule. At least 2.5 million CDR3-containing paired-end reads were obtained from each sample. All of the RNA was converted into first-strand cDNA using the Mint cDNA synthesis kit, with a TRBC-specific oligonucleotide serving as the primer. All cDNA was treated with uracil-DNA glycosylase and then went through a first 18-cycle PCR with the universal primers M1SS and BC2_uni_R. The paper's data handling went like this. For normalization, 1 million high-quality reads were randomly selected from each sample, with every read carrying a distinct molecular identifier. Reads with shared molecular identifiers were discarded instead of being binned into consensus sequences. MiTCR, set to a Q25 quality threshold and the strictest error-elimination algorithm, was used for CDR3 identification, clonotype clustering and error correction. A nonparametric unseen species model using Euler transformation provided a lower-bound estimate of total TCR beta diversity. TCRdb itself trimmed the public reads at Q25 with fastp, ran MiXCR and retained productive beta chains. CDR3 protein duplicates are merged, each entry listing the most common genes and DNA. Here the V and J calls rest on TCRdb's processing, not on the authors' analysis. In this sample the table shows about 730,000 distinct CDR3 sequences, around 40% of which occur a single time. 20% to 25% of the sample is in the top ten clones.

Donors were 39 systemically healthy Caucasian individuals from Russia aged roughly 6 to 90 years. About 10 milliliters of peripheral blood were drawn from each donor into EDTA-treated Vacutainer tubes. Ficoll-Paque density-gradient centrifugation was used to isolate PBMCs, with at least 6 million obtained per sample. Total RNA, at least 6 micrograms per sample, was extracted from PBMCs with Trizol reagent. For every donor, flow cytometry on a PBMC aliquot measured the percentage of naive CD45RAhigh/CD27high T cells. The TCR originated in a woman aged 60-75 years in good health. Source material: blood.

This receptor has the CDR3 CAGSQGGLRNEQYF. The DNA is as follows: TGTGCCGGCAGCCAAGGGGGACTACGCAATGAGCAGTACTTC. The chain employs TRBV3-1 and TRBJ2-5; TRBD2 is perhaps the D gene, given 7 matching bases. The germline V gene encodes CDR1 LGHDT and CDR2 YNNKEL (reference sequence). Taken from cysteine to phenylalanine, the CDR3 has 14 residues. The CDR3 DNA has 42 bases and is translated from base 1.